These 9 T cell receptor beta chains came from one sample sequenced in a study of blood T cell repertoires in COVID-19. Profiled with immunoSEQ multiplex PCR; TCRdb holds only in-frame clones, not every one. The sample lists roughly 160,000 clones, about 87% occurring once. Sequenced input: peripheral blood. These receptors were obtained from a woman aged 55-75 years who had recovered from COVID-19.

The chain is built from TRBV29-1 and TRBJ2-1, with 13 bases matching TRBD2. The germline gives CDR1 SQVTM, CDR2 ANQGSEA. Germline trimming cut 4 bases from V and 6 bases from J; bases unmatched to any gene: 15. There are 18 residues in the CDR3. In DNA, the CDR3 is TGCAGCGTTGCCCGACTAGCGGGGGGTCCCCGGCTCGCCAATGAGCAGTTCTTC. This gives the protein CSVARLAGGPRLANEQFF.

The CDR3 sequence is CASQGPKAGELFF. The CDR3, as DNA: TGTGCCAGCCAGGGTCCGAAGGCCGGGGAGCTGTTTTTT. The chain combines TRBV2 with TRBJ2-2; the D gene is possibly TRBD1 (5 bases). The CDR3 consists of 13 residues. V shed 8 bases and J shed 6 bases, with 13 bases lying between them. Germline lookup yields CDR1 SNHLY and CDR2 FYNNEI. The full variable domain, with the rest looked up from reference TRBV2 and TRBJ2-2, is EPEVTQTPSHQVTQMGQEVILRCVPISNHLYFYWYRQILGQKVEFLVSFYNNEISEKSEIFDDQFSVERPDGSNFTLKIRSTKLEDSAMYFCASQGPKAGELFFGEGSRLTVL.

The V call is TRBV3-1 (or the pseudogene TRBV3-2), the J call TRBJ2-6, with 7 bases fitting TRBD1. Germline trimming cut 1 base from V and 1 base from J; bases unmatched to any gene: 7. CDR1 and CDR2 from the germline V gene are LGHDT and YNNKEL (reference sequence). The CDR3 loop spans 18 amino acids. The CDR3 sequence: CASSQAWTGRSGANVLTF. The CDR3, as DNA: TGTGCCAGCAGCCAAGCTTGGACAGGACGTTCTGGGGCCAACGTCCTGACTTTC.

The chain uses TRBV2 and TRBJ1-5, with no clear D. The CDR3 totals 16 residues. Germline CDR1 is SNHLY and CDR2 is FYNNEI. V dropped 0 bases and J dropped 2 bases, with 11 bases sitting between them. CDR3 residues: CASSEARVRGNQPQHF. The CDR3 region has the DNA TGTGCCAGCAGTGAAGCGAGGGTTCGCGGCAATCAGCCCCAGCATTTT.

The gene calls are TRBV20-1 and TRBJ2-5; possible D gene TRBD1, 5 bases. The germline V gene has CDR1 DFQATT and CDR2 SNEGSKA (reference sequence). With 0 bases removed from V and 10 bases from J, the gap between germline ends came to 9 bases. The CDR3 spans 11 residues. DNA of the CDR3: TGCAGTGCTAGAGATGGGCAGGGCCAGTACTTC. As protein: CSARDGQGQYF.

V and J are TRBV7-3 and TRBJ2-1, with 13 nucleotides matching TRBD2. The CDR3 is made up of 14 amino acids. J was trimmed by 15 bases and V by 5 bases; bases with no gene match: 10. The germline V gene encodes CDR1 SGHTA and CDR2 FQGTGA. The CDR3 reads CASSDPGLAGPWFF. DNA of the CDR3: TGTGCCAGCAGCGACCCGGGACTAGCGGGACCATGGTTCTTC.

V gene TRBV27 combines with J gene TRBJ1-2; D perhaps matches TRBD1 (5 bases). Germline CDR1 reads MNHEY; CDR2 reads SMNVEV (reference sequence). Trimming took off 8 bases at V and 7 bases at J, with 17 bases between the two ends. This CDR3 region has 13 residues. The CDR3 loop reads CASSLSPGGGYTF. CDR3 DNA sequence: TGTGCCAGCTCCCTCTCGCCGGGGGGTGGCTACACCTTC.

The CDR3 region has the DNA TGTGCCAGCAGCTCCCGACTAGTGGAGACCCAGTACTTC. Protein product: CASSSRLVETQYF. This rearrangement joins TRBV7-9 to TRBJ2-5; possible D gene TRBD2, 6 bases. The CDR3 has 13 amino acids. Trimming took 4 bases from V and 5 from J, leaving 11 bases between them. The V gene's germline CDR1 is SEHNR and CDR2 FQNEAQ (reference sequence).

The table lists this clone with a count of one. CDR3 bases: TGTGCCAGTAGTACAGACAGGGATCTTCAAGCTTTCTTT. Its protein is CASSTDRDLQAFF. V usage is TRBV19 and J usage is TRBJ1-1; 7 bases are a match to TRBD1. V trimming: 4 bases; J trimming: 9 bases; junction bases outside the gene matches: 8. Germline V CDR1 and CDR2: LNHDA, SQIVND (reference sequence). The CDR3 contains 13 residues.